Below, 15 T cell receptor beta chains from the same sample are listed, as sequenced in a study of T cells in Graves' hyperthyroidism and ophthalmopathy. Amplified TCR beta CDR3 regions came from RNA transcripts. Primed by the HTBI set, a first-round RT-PCR was run on the TCR CDR3. A single record per CDR3 protein comes from TCRdb applying MiXCR to the multiplex PCR reads. The sample has 550,000 to 600,000 distinct CDR3 sequences; around 15% are singletons. The sequenced sample consisted of blood. All receptors come from a woman aged 18 to 35 with Graves' hyperthyroidism.

This clonotype occurred many times. The chain joins TRBV2 to TRBJ1-1, with TRBD1 as a possible D gene (5 bases). V lost 7 bases, J lost 5 bases, and 20 bases lay in between. Per the germline V gene, CDR1 is SNHLY and CDR2 is FYNNEI. The CDR3 spans 15 residues. This CDR3 reads CASTDWGAMRTEAFF. CDR3 DNA: TGTGCCAGCACCGATTGGGGCGCGATGAGGACTGAAGCTTTCTTT.

This clonotype was picked up many times. The rearrangement uses TRBV28 and TRBJ2-4, with D perhaps matching TRBD1 (5 bases). The germline V gene encodes CDR1 MDHEN and CDR2 SYDVKM. The V end was cut by 5 bases, the J end by 4 bases, with 21 bases between. The CDR3 consists of 17 residues. The CDR3 loop reads CASSPPPGLGAKNIQYF. The CDR3 nucleotides read TGTGCCAGCAGTCCCCCTCCAGGGCTTGGAGCTAAAAACATTCAGTACTTC.

The chain recombines TRBV4-3 with TRBJ1-6, with unresolved D. Germline V CDR1 and CDR2: LGHNA, YSLEER. The CDR3 runs to 14 residues. The V end was cut by 6 bases, the J end by 6 bases, with 12 bases between. The chain's CDR3 is CASSFVTLNSPLHF. The DNA for the CDR3 is TGCGCCAGCAGTTTCGTAACCCTTAATTCACCCCTCCACTTT.

In this sample, this clonotype turned up a few times. The chain uses TRBV6-1 and TRBJ1-6; 7 nucleotides align to TRBD1. With 7 bases clipped from V and 7 bases from J, the junction kept 7 bases outside the gene matches. This CDR3 is 14 amino acids long. The germline V gene has CDR1 MNHNS and CDR2 SASEGT. CDR3 nucleotide sequence: TGTGCCAGCACTTGGACAGGTCGGAATTCACCCCTCCACTTT. Translation: CASTWTGRNSPLHF.

This clonotype was seen more than once but under ten times. The V call is TRBV19, the J call TRBJ1-2, with D possibly TRBD1 on 5 matching bases. Germline-derived CDR1 and CDR2 are LNHDA and SQIVND (reference sequence). The CDR3 runs 15 residues. Trimming removed 5 bases at V and 3 bases at J, with 16 bases between. CDR3 protein: CASSAGLPTDYGYTF. The CDR3, as DNA: TGTGCCAGTAGTGCGGGACTCCCTACAGACTATGGCTACACCTTC. The whole variable domain, remainder taken from reference TRBV19 and TRBJ1-2, is DGGITQSPKYLFRKEGQNVTLSCEQNLNHDAMYWYRQDPGQGLRLIYYSQIVNDFQKGDIAEGYSVSREKKESFPLTVTSAQKNPTAFYLCASSAGLPTDYGYTFGSGTRLTVV.

The V gene is TRBV5-6, the J gene TRBJ1-3; the D is unclear. Trimming removed 4 bases at V and 0 bases at J, with 5 bases between. This CDR3 region has 13 residues. Germline V gene lookup returns CDR1 SGHDT and CDR2 YYEEEE. In nucleotides, the CDR3 is TGTGCCAGCAGCACACTCTCTGGAAACACCATATATTTT. This codes for CASSTLSGNTIYF.

J is TRBJ1-6 and V is TRBV12-3 or TRBV12-4, with D unclear. CDR3 length equals 14 residues. Trimming shortened V by 6 bases and J by 5 bases, and 11 bases separated the two germline ends. The DNA for the CDR3 is TGTGCCAGCAGCACCGGGAACCATAATTCACCCCTCCACTTT. Protein product: CASSTGNHNSPLHF.

Many counts were recorded for this clonotype. The CDR3 bases are TGTGCCAGCAGACCGGCTAACTATGGCTACACCTTC. Residues: CASRPANYGYTF. V and J are TRBV6-1 and TRBJ1-2; D uncertain. V lost 6 bases to trimming and J lost 0 bases, with 5 bases between them. CDR3 length: 12 amino acids. CDR1 and CDR2 from the germline V gene are MNHNS and SASEGT.

This clonotype was seen only a few times. CDR3 nucleotide sequence: TGCGCCAGCCGGCTTGGGGAAAAACTGTTTTTT. This codes for CASRLGEKLFF. The gene calls are TRBV5-1 and TRBJ1-4; D gene unclear. The CDR3 sequence is 11 residues long. Germline V gene data show CDR1 as SGHRS and CDR2 as YFSETQ. V shed 7 bases and J shed 8 bases, with 9 bases lying between them.

This sequence joins TRBV6-4 and TRBJ2-3, with TRBD2 matching 14 bases. V gave up 3 bases and J gave up 5 bases; unmatched junction bases: 1. CDR1 is MRHNA, CDR2 SNTAGT, per germline. The CDR3 contains 15 residues. The CDR3 region is CASSDGTSGRDTQYF. In DNA, the CDR3 is TGTGCCAGCAGTGATGGGACTAGCGGGAGAGATACGCAGTATTTT.

This chain links TRBV24-1 with TRBJ2-1, with D possibly matching TRBD2 (5 bases). With 0 bases removed from V and 7 bases from J, the gap between germline ends came to 15 bases. The CDR3 loop spans 16 amino acids. CDR1 is KGHDR and CDR2 is SFDVKD in the germline V gene. This chain's CDR3 is CATSDLLASWSNEQFF. CDR3 nucleotides: TGTGCCACCAGTGATTTGTTGGCTAGCTGGAGTAATGAGCAGTTCTTC.

The chain joins TRBV3-1 to TRBJ2-1; 9 bases are shared with TRBD2. The CDR3 contains 15 residues. Germline CDR1 LGHDT, CDR2 YNNKEL (reference sequence). Germline trimming cut 4 bases from V and 7 bases from J; bases unmatched to any gene: 8. The CDR3 nucleotides read TGTGCCAGCAGCCCCGCCGGGCTAGCGGGGAATGAGCAGTTCTTC. Encoded protein: CASSPAGLAGNEQFF.

This clonotype was recorded at least ten times. The chain carries TRBV7-8 and TRBJ2-1; D unclear. The CDR3 loop spans 16 amino acids. Germline V CDR1 and CDR2: SGHVS, FQNEAQ. The V end lost 1 base, the J end lost 2 bases, and 12 bases lay between the germline ends. Here the CDR3 DNA reads TGTGCCAGCAGCTTAGATCGGCTAGAAACCTACAATGAGCAGTTCTTC. Protein sequence: CASSLDRLETYNEQFF.

This clonotype was recorded at least ten times. The chain combines TRBV9 with TRBJ2-2; no clear D. The germline gives CDR1 SGDLS, CDR2 YYNGEE. There are 14 residues in the CDR3. V shed 7 bases and J shed 0 bases, with 10 bases lying between them. DNA for the CDR3: TGTGCCAGCTCACCCTTGACGAACACCGGGGAGCTGTTTTTT. Its protein is CASSPLTNTGELFF.

This clonotype has just a few counts. The chain has TRBV19 and TRBJ2-1, with 16 bases lining up with TRBD2. CDR3 length: 18 amino acids. Per germline, CDR1 LNHDA and CDR2 SQIVND (reference sequence). J was trimmed by 4 bases and V by 5 bases; bases with no gene match: 8. The CDR3 DNA follows: TGTGCCAGTAGTCCAAGGGGACTAGCGGGGGGGCAATACAATGAGCAGTTCTTC. Its translation: CASSPRGLAGGQYNEQFF.